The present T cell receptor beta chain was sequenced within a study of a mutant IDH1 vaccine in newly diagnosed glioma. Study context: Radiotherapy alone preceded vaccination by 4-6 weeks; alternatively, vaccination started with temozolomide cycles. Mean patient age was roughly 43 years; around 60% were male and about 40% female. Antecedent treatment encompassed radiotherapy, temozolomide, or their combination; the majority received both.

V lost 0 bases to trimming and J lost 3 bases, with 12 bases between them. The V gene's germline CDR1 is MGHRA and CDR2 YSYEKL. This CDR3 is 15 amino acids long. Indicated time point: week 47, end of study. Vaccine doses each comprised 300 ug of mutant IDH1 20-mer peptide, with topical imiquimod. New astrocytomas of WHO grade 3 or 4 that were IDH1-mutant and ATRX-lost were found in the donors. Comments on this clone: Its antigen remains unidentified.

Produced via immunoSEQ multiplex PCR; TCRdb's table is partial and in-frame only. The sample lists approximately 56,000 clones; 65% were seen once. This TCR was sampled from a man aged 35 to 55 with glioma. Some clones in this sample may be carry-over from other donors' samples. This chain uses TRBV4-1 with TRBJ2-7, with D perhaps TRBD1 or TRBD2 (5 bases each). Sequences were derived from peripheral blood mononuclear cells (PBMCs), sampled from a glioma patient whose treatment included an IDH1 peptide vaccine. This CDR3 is CASSQDVGPGYEQYF. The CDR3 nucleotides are TGCGCCAGCAGCCAAGATGTGGGACCCGGCTACGAGCAGTACTTC.